Following are 10 T cell receptor beta chains from one sample sequenced in a study of blood T cell repertoires in COVID-19. Assay used: immunoSEQ multiplex PCR; TCRdb lists only in-frame clones, some missing. The sample yields about 380,000 clones, roughly four fifths seen once. The sample taken for sequencing was peripheral blood. The receptors derive from a human donor with acute or convalescent COVID-19. The donor label of this sample is uncertain.

The chain employs TRBV2 and TRBJ1-6; D might be TRBD1 (6 bases). Germline V gene lookup returns CDR1 SNHLY and CDR2 FYNNEI. V was cut by 0 bases and J by 7 bases, with 10 bases left in between. The CDR3 has 15 amino acids. In DNA, the CDR3 is TGTGCCAGCAGTGAAGCACGGACAGCAAATTCACCCCTCCACTTT. Encoded protein: CASSEARTANSPLHF.

V usage is TRBV5-6 and J usage is TRBJ2-5; D gene uncertain. The CDR3 is made up of 14 amino acids. Germline V gives CDR1 SGHDT, CDR2 YYEEEE. V was cut by 4 bases and J by 2 bases, with 12 bases left in between. The CDR3 reads CASSVGFGQETQYF. The CDR3 nucleotides are TGTGCCAGCAGCGTTGGCTTCGGGCAAGAGACCCAGTACTTC.

The rearrangement links TRBV18 to TRBJ1-1, with TRBD1 matching 9 bases. Germline V gives CDR1 KGHSH, CDR2 LQKENI. V dropped 3 bases and J dropped 0; count of bases not matched to a gene: 5. The CDR3 consists of 16 residues. The CDR3 loop reads CASSPGTGSLNTEAFF. In DNA, the CDR3 is TGTGCCAGCTCACCCGGGACAGGGTCTCTGAACACTGAAGCTTTCTTT. Full variable domain (missing parts from reference TRBV18 and TRBJ1-1): NAGVMQNPRHLVRRRGQEARLRCSPMKGHSHVYWYRQLPEEGLKFMVYLQKENIIDESGMPKERFSAEFPKEGPSILRIQQVVRGDSAAYFCASSPGTGSLNTEAFFGQGTRLTVV.

The chain couples TRBV27 to TRBJ2-1; 8 bases match TRBD2. The V segment lost 3 bases and the J segment 7 bases; nucleotides outside the gene matches: 14. The CDR3 covers 17 residues. Germline CDR1 is MNHEY and CDR2 is SMNVEV (reference sequence). CDR3 sequence (DNA): TGTGCCAGCAGTTTGAGTGGGGTAGCGGGAAGGATGAATGAGCAGTTCTTC. Its protein product is CASSLSGVAGRMNEQFF.

The rearrangement joins TRBV19 to TRBJ1-2, with D uncertain. CDR3 length: 16 residues. V shed 6 bases and J shed 8 bases, with 25 bases lying between them. The germline V gene has CDR1 LNHDA and CDR2 SQIVND (reference sequence). The CDR3 loop reads CASSNREIRLWQGYTF. The CDR3 nucleotides are TGTGCCAGTAGCAATAGGGAGATCCGGCTCTGGCAAGGCTACACCTTC.

J is TRBJ1-1 and V is TRBV11-2; D gene uncertain. The CDR3 loop spans 12 amino acids. From germline, CDR1 is SGHAT and CDR2 FQNNGV. The V gene lost 3 bases and the J gene lost 5 bases, with 7 bases spanning the gap. The CDR3 protein is CASSLRLTEAFF. The DNA for the CDR3 is TGTGCCAGCAGCTTGAGGTTGACTGAAGCTTTCTTT.

This chain links TRBV2 with TRBJ1-4, with TRBD1 identical over 11 bases. Germline CDR1 reads SNHLY; CDR2 reads FYNNEI. Trimming removed 2 bases from V and 10 bases from J; junction bases left unmatched: 6. There are 15 residues in the CDR3. CDR3 residues: CASSEYAGTGGKLFF. CDR3 nucleotide sequence: TGTGCCAGCAGTGAATACGCCGGGACAGGGGGAAAACTGTTTTTT.

V and J are TRBV14 and TRBJ2-1; 8 positions agree with TRBD2. Germline assignment: CDR1 SGHDN and CDR2 FVKESK. This CDR3 has 16 residues. J was trimmed by 0 bases and V by 1 base; bases with no gene match: 2. The CDR3 is CASSQGSGASYNEQFF. In DNA form, the CDR3 reads TGTGCCAGCAGCCAAGGTAGCGGGGCCTCCTACAATGAGCAGTTCTTC.

V usage is TRBV28 and J usage is TRBJ2-2, with D uncertain. Trimming stripped 3 bases from V and 4 bases from J, with 12 bases between. Germline V lookup: CDR1 MDHEN, CDR2 SYDVKM. The CDR3 loop spans 15 amino acids. Written as DNA, the CDR3 is TGTGCCAGCAGTTTTCTGTTCCCGGGCACCGGGGAGCTGTTTTTT. Residues: CASSFLFPGTGELFF.

The chain links TRBV5-1 to TRBJ1-1, with TRBD1 as a possible D gene (5 bases). V was shortened by 4 bases and J by 3 bases, with 19 bases between the two germline ends. Germline CDR1 is SGHRS and CDR2 is YFSETQ. The CDR3 is 16 residues long. The CDR3 DNA reads TGCGCCAGCAGCACCAGTCCCCAGGGTATGGACACTGAAGCTTTCTTT. This gives the protein CASSTSPQGMDTEAFF.